One and the same sample provided the 17 T cell receptor beta chains below, sequenced in a study of blood T cells in healthy people across ages. Next came a second PCR, run for about 7 to 12 cycles, which used a sample-barcoded 5' primer along with a J-beta primer mix. Each CDR3 protein is one row after TCRdb ran MiXCR on the 5' RACE reads. This sample yields over 950,000 distinct CDR3 sequences, of which around two fifths are seen a single time; approximately 14% belongs to the top ten. Sequencing was done on a sample of blood. These receptor sequences come from a man aged 18 to 29 in good health.

The chain has TRBV9 and TRBJ1-2; D is unresolved. The CDR3 sequence is 15 residues long. CDR1 and CDR2 from the germline V gene are SGDLS and YYNGEE. Trimming shortened V by 3 bases and J by 4 bases, and 16 bases separated the two germline ends. The CDR3, as DNA: TGTGCCAGCAGCGGGTCATTTAGTCCCGGCTATGGCTACACCTTC. As protein: CASSGSFSPGYGYTF.

The chain carries TRBV12-3 or TRBV12-4 and TRBJ2-4, with D uncertain. With the DNA end fitting TRBJ2-7 better, the J assignment may be wrong. CDR3 length: 15 residues. CDR3 loop: CASSMGLPKGDEQYF. CDR3 coding DNA: TGTGCCAGCAGCATGGGCCTCCCCAAGGGCGACGAGCAGTACTTC.

As regards this clonotype: A junction boundary mismatches the germline segment, possibly from a read error. The CDR3 here is CATNEGGLNTEAFF. CDR3 sequence (DNA): TGCGCCACCAATGAAGGGGGCTTGAACACTGAAGCTTTCTTT. This chain links TRBV12-3 or TRBV12-4 with TRBJ1-1; 7 positions match TRBD1. The length of the CDR3 is 14 residues.

V gene TRBV2 combines with J gene TRBJ2-2; D is possibly TRBD1 (5 bases). This CDR3 comprises 15 residues. V was cut by 7 bases and J by 2 bases, with 14 bases left in between. Germline V gene lookup returns CDR1 SNHLY and CDR2 FYNNEI. CDR3 residues: CASNSQGTNTGELFF. The CDR3 DNA sequence: TGTGCCAGCAATTCGCAGGGAACCAACACCGGGGAGCTGTTTTTT.

The chain links TRBV6-2 or TRBV6-3 to TRBJ2-3; TRBD1 agrees at 7 bases. CDR1 is MNHEY and CDR2 is SVGEGT in the germline V gene. CDR3 size: 15 residues. V was clipped by 6 bases and J by 2 bases; unmatched bases: 8. DNA of the CDR3: TGTGCCAGCAGACCGACAGGGTTTGTCACAGATACGCAGTATTTT. Protein product: CASRPTGFVTDTQYF.

The chain joins TRBV20-1 to TRBJ1-1, with D possibly matching TRBD1 (5 bases). V shed 1 base and J shed 6 bases, with 18 bases lying between them. This CDR3 comprises 15 residues. Germline values: CDR1 DFQATT, CDR2 SNEGSKA (reference sequence). The CDR3 sequence: CSARAPQGLLAEAFF. CDR3 nucleotide sequence: TGCAGTGCTAGAGCGCCCCAGGGATTATTGGCTGAAGCTTTCTTT.

In this sample, this clonotype turned up a few times. V usage is TRBV9 and J usage is TRBJ1-5; 8 positions agree with TRBD1. CDR1 SGDLS and CDR2 YYNGEE come from the germline V gene. With V trimmed by 4 bases and J by 5 bases, 11 bases remained unmatched. This CDR3 spans 16 amino acids. For the CDR3, the DNA is TGTGCCAGCAGCCCCGGGACAGGCCAGGCCTATCAGCCCCAGCATTTT. Protein product: CASSPGTGQAYQPQHF. Based on the CDR3 plus reference TRBV9 and TRBJ1-5, the full variable domain is DSGVTQTPKHLITATGQRVTLRCSPRSGDLSVYWYQQSLDQGLQFLIQYYNGEERAKGNILERFSAQQFPDLHSELNLSSLELGDSALYFCASSPGTGQAYQPQHFGDGTRLSIL.

This chain connects TRBV9 to TRBJ1-1, with 7 positions matching TRBD1. V lost 3 bases and J lost 8; bases outside the gene matches: 4. The CDR3 extends over 12 amino acids. The germline gives CDR1 SGDLS, CDR2 YYNGEE. CDR3 residues: CASSAPTGEAFF. As DNA, the CDR3 is TGTGCCAGCAGCGCCCCGACAGGGGAAGCTTTCTTT.

This clonotype was counted a few times. The V and J genes are TRBV14 and TRBJ1-4; D ambiguous. Germline CDR1 and CDR2: SGHDN and FVKESK. This CDR3 contains 13 residues. V gave up 0 bases and J gave up 11 bases, with 10 bases separating them. DNA of the CDR3: TGTGCCAGCAGCCAAGATCGGGGAGTCAAACTGTTTTTT. Protein sequence: CASSQDRGVKLFF.

J is TRBJ2-5 and V is TRBV20-1; the D gene is possibly TRBD2 (7 bases). V lost 6 bases and J 5 bases, leaving 16 bases between the germline ends. From germline, CDR1 is DFQATT and CDR2 SNEGSKA (reference sequence). This CDR3 region has 13 residues. This CDR3 reads CSAPGGAFETQYF. The CDR3, as DNA: TGCAGTGCCCCTGGGGGGGCCTTTGAGACCCAGTACTTC.

The rearrangement links TRBV12-3 or TRBV12-4 to TRBJ1-4; TRBD1 aligns across 8 bases. With 8 bases clipped from V and 5 bases from J, the junction kept 7 bases outside the gene matches. This CDR3 has 14 residues. DNA of the CDR3: TGTGCCAGCCGAATCAGGGGGCCGAATGAAAAACTGTTTTTT. As protein: CASRIRGPNEKLFF.

The chain couples TRBV29-1 to TRBJ1-1, with TRBD1 matching 7 bases. Looked up from germline, CDR1 is SQVTM and CDR2 is ANQGSEA. The CDR3 consists of 12 residues. The ends lost 8 bases at V and 5 bases at J; junction bases unmatched: 8. The CDR3 is CSTRQGRTEAFF. As DNA, the CDR3 is TGCAGCACCCGACAGGGTAGGACTGAAGCTTTCTTT.

This clonotype came up many times. The germline gene is not matched at one end of the junction; a read error may be the cause. The chain joins TRBV12-3 or TRBV12-4 to TRBJ1-1; perhaps TRBD1 as D (5 bases). This CDR3 is 12 amino acids long. CDR3 bases: TGCGCCAGCAGCCCCCAGGGCACTGAAGCTTTCTTT. Translation: CASSPQGTEAFF.

V and J are TRBV27 and TRBJ2-1; the match to TRBD1 covers 7 bases. CDR3 length: 15 amino acids. Per the germline V gene, CDR1 is MNHEY and CDR2 is SMNVEV (reference sequence). Trimming removed 6 bases from V and 2 bases from J; junction bases left unmatched: 7. CDR3 protein: CASRVRQGAYNEQFF. The CDR3 nucleotides are TGTGCCAGCAGAGTCCGACAGGGAGCCTACAATGAGCAGTTCTTC.

This clonotype showed up just a few times. The gene calls are TRBV4-2 and TRBJ1-2, with unresolved D. V lost 0 bases to trimming and J lost 1 base, with 9 bases between them. CDR3 length equals 15 residues. Per germline, CDR1 LGHNA and CDR2 YNFKEQ. The CDR3 DNA sequence: TGTGCCAGCAGCCAAGATCAGACTGGTAACTATGGCTACACCTTC. This gives the protein CASSQDQTGNYGYTF.

This chain connects TRBV7-9 to TRBJ1-2; TRBD1 aligns across 9 bases. This CDR3 has 17 amino acids. Looked up from germline, CDR1 is SEHNR and CDR2 is FQNEAQ (reference sequence). The V and J ends lost 0 bases and 0 bases, in that order; junction bases with no gene match: 5. CDR3 sequence: CASSLAGTGIANYGYTF. CDR3 in DNA: TGTGCCAGCAGCTTAGCAGGGACAGGGATCGCTAACTATGGCTACACCTTC.

A few counts support this clonotype. The chain uses TRBV7-2 and TRBJ2-4, with 10 bases lining up with TRBD1. The assigned J gene may be wrong: the sequence end matches TRBJ2-7 better. The length of the CDR3 is 16 residues. From germline, CDR1 is SGHTA and CDR2 FQGNSA. In DNA form, the CDR3 reads TGTGCCAGCAGCTTAGCCTCGGGACAGGGGTATTACGAGCAGTACTTC. This sequence encodes CASSLASGQGYYEQYF.